A selection of T cell receptor beta chains follows, all from one sample in a study of blood T cell repertoires in COVID-19. TCRdb's table, derived via immunoSEQ multiplex PCR, lists solely in-frame clones and lacks some. This repertoire shows more than 45,000 clones, 86% found once; its top ten account for roughly 2.5%. Specimen: peripheral blood. Receptors were obtained from an elderly man with acute or convalescent COVID-19. The CDR3 runs from the conserved cysteine through the conserved F or W. The order of the fields is CDR3 length, J gene, V gene, D gene, clone size, CDR3 protein, CDR3 DNA. D genes are given only for firm matches. Clone size, where shown, is once, few, many, or a class for clones that have expanded.

>12|TRBJ2-3|TRBV12-3/TRBV12-4|.|once
CASSFSTDTQYF
TGTGCCAGCAGCTTTAGCACAGATACGCAGTATTTT
>15|TRBJ1-2|TRBV10-3|.|.
CAISESWEKLYGYTF
TGTGCCATCAGTGAGTCTTGGGAGAAGCTCTATGGCTACACCTTC
>15|TRBJ2-2|TRBV7-2|TRBD2|.
CASSHGGAVTGELFF
TGTGCCAGCAGTCACGGGGGGGCCGTCACCGGGGAGCTGTTTTTT
>13|TRBJ2-7|TRBV12-3/TRBV12-4|.|.
CASSLSYSYEQYF
TGTGCCAGCAGTTTATCCTACTCCTACGAGCAGTACTTC
>14|TRBJ1-3|TRBV6-6|TRBD1|.
CASSQGASGNTIYF
TGTGCCAGCAGCCAGGGGGCGTCCGGAAACACCATATATTTT
>17|TRBJ2-1|TRBV7-4|TRBD2|.
CASSREVSGVAYNEQFF
TGTGCCAGCAGCCGTGAGGTTAGCGGGGTAGCCTACAATGAGCAGTTCTTC
>17|TRBJ2-1|TRBV7-6|TRBD2|.
CASSSSPSGSLINEQFF
TGTGCCAGCAGCTCGAGCCCTAGCGGGAGTTTAATCAATGAGCAGTTCTTC
>13|TRBJ2-7|TRBV21-1|.|.
CASSKCSGFEQYF
TGTGCCAGCAGCAAATGTTCCGGGTTCGAGCAGTACTTC
>15|TRBJ2-3|TRBV5-4|.|.
CASSSAGRDTDTQYF
TGTGCCAGCAGCTCCGCTGGCAGGGACACAGATACGCAGTATTTT
>13|TRBJ1-2|TRBV19|.|few
CASTLTGNDGYTF
TGTGCCAGTACCCTCACAGGCAACGATGGCTACACCTTC
>15|TRBJ2-5|TRBV5-5|.|.
CASSLGTTPQETQYF
TGTGCCAGCAGCTTGGGTACAACCCCTCAAGAGACCCAGTACTTC
>14|TRBJ1-5|TRBV7-4|.|.
CASSLLGQYQPQHF
TGTGCCAGCAGCTTACTAGGACAGTATCAGCCCCAGCATTTT
>17|TRBJ1-2|TRBV5-6|TRBD1|.
CASSPGLGQSKMYGYTF
TGTGCCAGCAGCCCTGGGCTGGGACAGAGTAAAATGTATGGCTACACCTTC
>13|TRBJ2-7|TRBV5-6|.|.
CASSFTVSYEQYF
TGTGCCAGCAGCTTTACAGTATCCTACGAGCAGTACTTC
>14|TRBJ2-1|TRBV5-1|.|.
CASSLGSRVNEQFF
TGCGCCAGCAGCTTGGGGAGCAGGGTCAATGAGCAGTTCTTC
>12|TRBJ1-1|TRBV29-1|TRBD1|.
CSVGQGATEAFF
TGCAGCGTTGGGCAGGGGGCTACTGAAGCTTTCTTT
>14|TRBJ2-2|TRBV10-2|TRBD1|.
CASSGTGVPGELFF
TGCGCCAGCAGCGGGACAGGGGTTCCCGGGGAGCTGTTTTTT
>14|TRBJ1-1|TRBV11-2|.|.
CASSPGGRNTEAFF
TGTGCCAGCAGCCCAGGAGGGCGGAACACTGAAGCTTTCTTT
>11|TRBJ2-3|TRBV19|TRBD1|.
CASSNRGVRYF
TGTGCCAGTAGTAACAGGGGTGTTCGGTATTTT
>13|TRBJ2-5|TRBV5-1|TRBD1|.
CASSGNRGETQYF
TGCGCCAGCAGCGGAAACAGGGGAGAGACCCAGTACTTC
>16|TRBJ2-2|TRBV9|TRBD1|.
CASSVDPRGLNGELFF
TGTGCCAGCAGCGTAGATCCCAGGGGGCTTAACGGGGAGCTGTTTTTT
>15|TRBJ1-6|TRBV9|.|.
CASSPHTDYNSPLHF
TGTGCCAGCAGCCCCCACACCGACTATAATTCACCCCTCCACTTT
>16|TRBJ2-3|TRBV3-1/TRBV3-2|.|.
CASSPSQRRLRDTQYF
TGTGCCAGCAGCCCCTCCCAACGTCGACTAAGAGATACGCAGTATTTT
>14|TRBJ2-7|TRBV19|TRBD1|.
CASSLTGQLYEQYF
TGTGCCAGTAGTTTAACGGGACAGCTCTACGAGCAGTACTTC
>13|TRBJ2-5|TRBV27|.|.
CASSPDGPETQYF
TGTGCCAGCAGCCCGGATGGGCCTGAGACCCAGTACTTC
>16|TRBJ2-2|TRBV6-5|.|.
CASSYRTGVRTGELFF
TGTGCCAGCAGTTACCGGACGGGGGTTAGGACCGGGGAGCTGTTTTTT
>15|TRBJ1-2|TRBV15|TRBD1|.
CATSRGRMTGYGYTF
TGTGCCACCAGCAGAGGGAGGATGACAGGGTATGGCTACACCTTC
>16|TRBJ1-4|TRBV7-9|TRBD1|.
CASSTYNRGANEKLFF
TGTGCCAGCAGCACATACAACAGGGGTGCAAATGAAAAACTGTTTTTT
>11|TRBJ1-1|TRBV30|.|once
CAWSVQSGAFF
TGTGCCTGGAGTGTACAATCAGGGGCTTTCTTT
>15|TRBJ1-1|TRBV19|TRBD1|.
CASIGTGNLNTEAFF
TGTGCCAGTATCGGGACAGGAAATTTGAACACTGAAGCTTTCTTT
>16|TRBJ1-5|TRBV6-1|.|.
CASSEASGYSNQPQHF
TGTGCCAGCAGTGAAGCCTCGGGGTATAGCAATCAGCCCCAGCATTTT
>13|TRBJ2-1|TRBV7-2|.|.
CASSLETGGVQFF
TGTGCCAGCAGCTTAGAAACAGGAGGGGTGCAGTTCTTC
>13|TRBJ2-5|TRBV18|.|.
CASSPGLRETQYF
TGTGCCAGCTCACCAGGGCTCCGGGAGACCCAGTACTTC
>14|TRBJ2-1|TRBV15|.|.
CATSREAGQGIGFF
TGTGCCACCAGCAGAGAGGCGGGGCAGGGAATCGGGTTCTTC
>18|TRBJ2-3|TRBV6-1|TRBD2|.
CASSEQSGGTISTDTQYF
TGTGCCAGCAGTGAACAGAGCGGGGGGACGATTAGCACAGATACGCAGTATTTT
>14|TRBJ2-1|TRBV19|.|.
CASTAATSGGEQFF
TGTGCCAGTACGGCCGCGACCTCCGGGGGAGAGCAGTTCTTC